This T cell receptor beta chain is drawn from a study of Ad26.COV2.S vaccination and SARS-CoV-2 variants. Turning to the study itself: Once or twice, 56 days apart, Ad26.COV2.S was delivered intramuscularly.

In this sample, this clone turned up once. The antigen is not known. CDR1 is LGHDT and CDR2 is YNNKEL in the germline V gene (reference sequence). After removal of 0 bases from V and 2 bases from J, the junction contained 2 bases not matched to a gene. This CDR3 contains 15 residues. Overall study results and limits: Responses of spike-specific T cells (both CD8+ and CD4+) reportedly showed substantial breadth after vaccination. Non-spike TCR breadth showed similarity between vaccine and placebo recipients. People who got the vaccine had more spike-specific TCR breadth than people who got placebo.

The sample's treatment: 15 to 20 received Ad26.COV2.S at low or high dose, single or two shots; roughly five received placebo; per-sample allocation not given. Samples analyzed were those drawn on day 63 after the first vaccine or placebo injection. Profiled with immunoSEQ multiplex PCR; TCRdb holds only in-frame clones, not every one. Among roughly 700,000 clones listed, roughly nine tenths were seen once. The TCR was taken from a person between 18 and 59 years old who received the Ad26.COV2.S COVID-19 vaccine or a placebo. The chain recombines TRBV3-1 (or the pseudogene TRBV3-2) with TRBJ2-7, with 9 bases fitting TRBD1. This sample comprised peripheral blood, obtained in a trial of Ad26.COV2.S vaccine versus placebo. In DNA, the CDR3 is TGTGCCAGCAGCCAAGAGGGACAGGGCCCCTACGAGCAGTACTTC. This translates into CASSQEGQGPYEQYF.